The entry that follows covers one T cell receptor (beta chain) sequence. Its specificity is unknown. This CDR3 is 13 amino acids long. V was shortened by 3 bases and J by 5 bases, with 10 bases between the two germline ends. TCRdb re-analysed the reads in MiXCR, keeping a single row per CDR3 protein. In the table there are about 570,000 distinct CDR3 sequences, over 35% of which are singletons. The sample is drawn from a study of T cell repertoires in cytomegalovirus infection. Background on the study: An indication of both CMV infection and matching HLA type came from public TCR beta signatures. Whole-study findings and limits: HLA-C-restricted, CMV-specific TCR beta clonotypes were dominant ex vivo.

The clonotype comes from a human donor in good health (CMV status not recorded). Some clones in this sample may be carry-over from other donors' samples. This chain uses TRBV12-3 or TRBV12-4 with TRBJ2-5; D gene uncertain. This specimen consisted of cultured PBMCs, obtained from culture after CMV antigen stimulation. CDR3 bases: TGTGCCAGCAGTTTCCTGGTTTCGGAGACCCAGTACTTC. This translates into CASSFLVSETQYF.